These 8 T cell receptor beta chains share one sample of origin, sequenced in a study of blood T cell repertoires in COVID-19. Sequencing was performed with immunoSEQ multiplex PCR; in TCRdb, only in-frame clones are kept and a portion is missing. The table lists more than 55,000 clones, 73% of them singletons. Specimen: peripheral blood. Source of these receptors: a woman in her seventies with acute or convalescent COVID-19.

This chain connects TRBV21-1 to TRBJ2-1; the D call of TRBD2 is as the table states it, not checked on the DNA. TRBV21-1 is a known pseudogene. The CDR3 consists of 17 residues. The CDR3 nucleotides are TGTGCCAGCAGCAAAGCGCTAGCGGGGGGGTTTTACAATGAGCAGTTCTTC. Protein sequence: CASSKALAGGFYNEQFF.

The chain uses TRBV12-3 or TRBV12-4 and TRBJ1-1; D not resolved. Trimming shortened V by 4 bases and J by 11 bases, and 14 bases separated the two germline ends. The CDR3 runs 12 residues. The CDR3 reads CASSSYPVKAFF. For the CDR3, the DNA is TGTGCCAGCAGTTCCTACCCTGTGAAGGCTTTCTTT.

V gene TRBV24-1 combines with J gene TRBJ1-2; 9 bases match TRBD1. The CDR3 has 14 residues. Germline V gene sequence: CDR1 KGHDR, CDR2 SFDVKD. The junction had 0 bases not matched to a gene; V was cut back by 3 bases and J by 2 bases. The CDR3 is CATSDTGGNYGYTF. The CDR3 DNA sequence: TGTGCCACCAGTGATACAGGGGGCAACTATGGCTACACCTTC.

The genes are TRBV18 and TRBJ2-7, with a possible D match to TRBD1 (7 bases). Germline values: CDR1 KGHSH, CDR2 LQKENI. V was pared by 3 bases and J by 5 bases, with 11 bases between. The CDR3 extends over 13 amino acids. CDR3 sequence reads: CASSPRGANEQYF. CDR3 nucleotides: TGTGCCAGCTCACCCAGGGGGGCGAACGAGCAGTACTTC. Filled out from reference TRBV18 and TRBJ2-7, the complete variable domain reads NAGVMQNPRHLVRRRGQEARLRCSPMKGHSHVYWYRQLPEEGLKFMVYLQKENIIDESGMPKERFSAEFPKEGPSILRIQQVVRGDSAAYFCASSPRGANEQYFGPGTRLTVT.

The CDR3 is CASSGEGGTEAFF. In nucleotides, the CDR3 is TGTGCCAGTAGTGGCGAAGGGGGCACTGAAGCTTTCTTT. V usage is TRBV19 and J usage is TRBJ1-1; tentatively, D is TRBD1 (6 bases). CDR1 and CDR2 from the germline V gene are LNHDA and SQIVND (reference sequence). This CDR3 has 13 residues. Trimming shortened V by 5 bases and J by 4 bases, and 11 bases separated the two germline ends.

V is TRBV3-1 (or the pseudogene TRBV3-2) and J is TRBJ1-3, with 7 bases lining up with TRBD1. CDR3 length: 16 amino acids. Germline V gene lookup returns CDR1 LGHDT and CDR2 YNNKEL (reference sequence). V was pared by 4 bases and J by 0 bases, with 6 bases of the junction left unmatched. CDR3 sequence reads: CASSRRGQSSGNTIYF. CDR3 sequence (DNA): TGTGCCAGCAGCCGGCGGGGACAGTCCTCTGGAAACACCATATATTTT.

CDR3 amino acids: CASSLVGAGEQYF. CDR3 DNA: TGTGCCAGCAGCCTGGTCGGGGCGGGGGAGCAGTACTTC. The rearrangement links TRBV3-1 (or the pseudogene TRBV3-2) to TRBJ2-7, with D maybe TRBD2 (6 bases). Per the germline V gene, CDR1 is LGHDT and CDR2 is YNNKEL (reference sequence). This CDR3 has 13 residues. V was trimmed by 4 bases and J by 7 bases, leaving 14 bases between them.

A few counts support this clone. The chain is built from TRBV24-1 and TRBJ1-2; 9 bases map to TRBD1. V was pared by 2 bases and J by 8 bases, with 5 bases of the junction left unmatched. Germline CDR1 KGHDR, CDR2 SFDVKD. The length of the CDR3 is 14 residues. The CDR3 DNA reads TGTGCCACCAGTGATTGGGGACAGGGTAACGGCTACACCTTC. Translated: CATSDWGQGNGYTF.